A selection of T cell receptor beta chains follows, all from one sample in a study of cytomegalovirus exposure and HLA in healthy donors. Measured with immunoSEQ multiplex PCR; TCRdb has only the in-frame clones, and not every one. In the table there are 26,000 or so clones, roughly three quarters of which are singletons. Input material: PBMCs. These receptors were collected from a male donor in good health and CMV-seronegative. Both conserved end residues are part of each CDR3. Fields, in order: V gene, D gene, clone size, J gene, CDR3 DNA, CDR3 protein. D genes are given only for firm matches. Rows give clone size only sometimes, using once, few, many, or a class for an expanded clone.

V gene: TRBV7-9
D gene: -
clone size: -
J gene: TRBJ2-1
CDR3 DNA: TGTGCCGGAGAAAACGCCGCGGGACGTGTTTACAATGAGCAGTTCTTC
CDR3 protein: CAGENAAGRVYNEQFF

V gene: TRBV6-5
D gene: -
clone size: -
J gene: TRBJ1-2
CDR3 DNA: TGTGCCAGCAGTTACGGATATGGGACAACGGAGATTGGTTACACCTTC
CDR3 protein: CASSYGYGTTEIGYTF

V gene: TRBV7-2
D gene: -
clone size: -
J gene: TRBJ2-7
CDR3 DNA: TGTGCCAGCAGTCGGTGGGCGGGGCCCTACGAGCAGTACTTC
CDR3 protein: CASSRWAGPYEQYF

V gene: TRBV19
D gene: -
clone size: -
J gene: TRBJ2-3
CDR3 DNA: TGTGCCAGTAGTATAGACGAGGAATCCATGTCCACAGATACGCAGTATTTT
CDR3 protein: CASSIDEESMSTDTQYF

V gene: TRBV6-5
D gene: -
clone size: -
J gene: TRBJ1-6
CDR3 DNA: TGTGCCAGCAGTTACAAAGCTAGCTCCTATAATTCACCCCTCCACTTT
CDR3 protein: CASSYKASSYNSPLHF

V gene: TRBV28
D gene: -
clone size: -
J gene: TRBJ2-1
CDR3 DNA: TGTGCCAGCGGACGTAGCGATGAGCAGTTCTTC
CDR3 protein: CASGRSDEQFF

V gene: TRBV2
D gene: TRBD1
clone size: -
J gene: TRBJ2-7
CDR3 DNA: TGTGCCAGCAGCCTACAGCCTGGGACAGGTATCTACGAGCAGTACTTC
CDR3 protein: CASSLQPGTGIYEQYF

V gene: TRBV2
D gene: TRBD1
clone size: -
J gene: TRBJ2-7
CDR3 DNA: TGTGCCAGCACTGGACAGGGTCTCTCCTACGAGCAGTACTTC
CDR3 protein: CASTGQGLSYEQYF

V gene: TRBV5-8
D gene: -
clone size: -
J gene: TRBJ2-5
CDR3 DNA: TGTGCCAGCAGCGCAGGGATTTTGTCCCTAGAGACCCAGTACTTC
CDR3 protein: CASSAGILSLETQYF

V gene: TRBV7-2
D gene: TRBD1
clone size: -
J gene: TRBJ2-7
CDR3 DNA: TGTGCCAGCAGCCCGAGGGACAGTTCCTACGAGCAGTACTTC
CDR3 protein: CASSPRDSSYEQYF

V gene: TRBV30
D gene: -
clone size: -
J gene: TRBJ2-7
CDR3 DNA: TGTGCCTGGAGTTGGAGGGGCGAGCAGTACTTC
CDR3 protein: CAWSWRGEQYF

V gene: TRBV7-2
D gene: -
clone size: -
J gene: TRBJ1-6
CDR3 DNA: TGTGCCAGCAGCTCAGGGCCCTTTAATTCACCCCTCCACTTT
CDR3 protein: CASSSGPFNSPLHF

V gene: TRBV27
D gene: TRBD1
clone size: few
J gene: TRBJ2-7
CDR3 DNA: TGTGCCAGCAGTTTGACAGGGGGCTCCTACGAGCAGTACTTC
CDR3 protein: CASSLTGGSYEQYF

V gene: TRBV4-3
D gene: -
clone size: -
J gene: TRBJ1-1
CDR3 DNA: TGCGCCAGCAGCCGGGATCCCGCGGGGACTGAAGCTTTCTTT
CDR3 protein: CASSRDPAGTEAFF

V gene: TRBV7-2
D gene: TRBD1
clone size: -
J gene: TRBJ1-1
CDR3 DNA: TGTGCCAGCAGCTGGGCAGGGGGCCGAAACACTGAAGCTTTCTTT
CDR3 protein: CASSWAGGRNTEAFF

V gene: TRBV28
D gene: -
clone size: -
J gene: TRBJ2-7
CDR3 DNA: TGTGCCAGCAGCCAGGGTGAGGAGCCCTCCTACGAGCAGTACTTC
CDR3 protein: CASSQGEEPSYEQYF

V gene: TRBV4-1
D gene: TRBD1
clone size: -
J gene: TRBJ1-2
CDR3 DNA: TGCGCCAGCAGCCAAGATCGGGGGACAGGGGGCGCGGGGGGCTACACCTTC
CDR3 protein: CASSQDRGTGGAGGYTF

V gene: TRBV19
D gene: -
clone size: -
J gene: TRBJ2-1
CDR3 DNA: TGTGCCAGTAGGCCCAGTGCGGGGAACAATGAGCAGTTCTTC
CDR3 protein: CASRPSAGNNEQFF

V gene: TRBV28
D gene: TRBD1
clone size: -
J gene: TRBJ2-7
CDR3 DNA: TGTGCCAGCAGTCCCCCTGGACAGGGGGCTTACGAGCAGTACTTC
CDR3 protein: CASSPPGQGAYEQYF

V gene: TRBV6-5
D gene: -
clone size: -
J gene: TRBJ2-7
CDR3 DNA: TGTGCCAGCAGTTACTCTTCTAGTGGCTACGAGCAGTACTTC
CDR3 protein: CASSYSSSGYEQYF

V gene: TRBV4-2
D gene: -
clone size: -
J gene: TRBJ2-2
CDR3 DNA: TGTGCCAGCAGCCAAGAGAGGCCCGAACCCGGGGAGCTGTTTTTT
CDR3 protein: CASSQERPEPGELFF

V gene: TRBV4-3
D gene: TRBD1
clone size: -
J gene: TRBJ1-1
CDR3 DNA: TGCGCCAGCAGCCAAGCAGGGGGGTACACTGAAGCTTTCTTT
CDR3 protein: CASSQAGGYTEAFF

V gene: TRBV27
D gene: TRBD1
clone size: -
J gene: TRBJ2-2
CDR3 DNA: TGTGCCAGCATGACAGGGGCCACCGGGGAGCTGTTTTTT
CDR3 protein: CASMTGATGELFF

V gene: TRBV7-3
D gene: -
clone size: -
J gene: TRBJ2-7
CDR3 DNA: TGTGCCAGCAGCTTAAATCCCCCCTACGAGCAGTACTTC
CDR3 protein: CASSLNPPYEQYF

V gene: TRBV18
D gene: -
clone size: -
J gene: TRBJ2-6
CDR3 DNA: TGTGCCAGCTCCCCCACAGGGACTGGGGCCAACGTCCTGACTTTC
CDR3 protein: CASSPTGTGANVLTF

V gene: TRBV6-5
D gene: -
clone size: -
J gene: TRBJ2-7
CDR3 DNA: TGTGCCAGCAGTTACTCCCCAGGTGGCTACGAGCAGTACTTC
CDR3 protein: CASSYSPGGYEQYF

V gene: TRBV5-1
D gene: TRBD1
clone size: -
J gene: TRBJ2-7
CDR3 DNA: TGCGCCAGCAGCTCCCGGACAGGGGCCTACGAGCAGTACTTC
CDR3 protein: CASSSRTGAYEQYF

V gene: TRBV28
D gene: -
clone size: -
J gene: TRBJ2-5
CDR3 DNA: TGTGCCAGCAGTTTGCCGAGGGGGGGCCTCGAGACCCAGTACTTC
CDR3 protein: CASSLPRGGLETQYF

V gene: TRBV6-6
D gene: -
clone size: -
J gene: TRBJ2-7
CDR3 DNA: TGTGCCAGCAGTTACTCGTCCTACGAGCAGTACTTC
CDR3 protein: CASSYSSYEQYF

V gene: TRBV7-3
D gene: TRBD1
clone size: -
J gene: TRBJ2-5
CDR3 DNA: TGTGCCAGCACCGAGAGGGGGCATTACGGCAGGGGGAACCAAGAGACCCAGTACTTC
CDR3 protein: CASTERGHYGRGNQETQYF

V gene: TRBV30
D gene: -
clone size: -
J gene: TRBJ1-1
CDR3 DNA: TGTGCCTGGACAGGATGGAACACTGAAGCTTTCTTT
CDR3 protein: CAWTGWNTEAFF

V gene: TRBV6-4
D gene: TRBD2
clone size: -
J gene: TRBJ2-1
CDR3 DNA: TGTGCCAGCAGCGCGGGGACTAGCGGGGAGAATGAGCAGTTCTTC
CDR3 protein: CASSAGTSGENEQFF

V gene: TRBV7-9
D gene: TRBD1
clone size: -
J gene: TRBJ1-6
CDR3 DNA: TGTGCCAGCAGCTCGGACAGGGAGGGTTCACCCCTCCACTTT
CDR3 protein: CASSSDREGSPLHF

V gene: TRBV19
D gene: -
clone size: -
J gene: TRBJ1-5
CDR3 DNA: TGTGCCAGTAGTATAGACCCAACCTTCAGTCAGCCCCAGCATTTT
CDR3 protein: CASSIDPTFSQPQHF

V gene: TRBV19
D gene: -
clone size: -
J gene: TRBJ2-1
CDR3 DNA: TGTGCCAGTAGTATCTCGGGTGTTGGTGTAGAAGGCTCCTACAATGAGCAGTTCTTC
CDR3 protein: CASSISGVGVEGSYNEQFF

V gene: TRBV28
D gene: TRBD1
clone size: few
J gene: TRBJ1-5
CDR3 DNA: TGTGCCAGCAGGTACCCCGGGACAGGGGACAATCAGCCCCAGCATTTT
CDR3 protein: CASRYPGTGDNQPQHF

V gene: TRBV5-1
D gene: TRBD1
clone size: -
J gene: TRBJ2-5
CDR3 DNA: TGCGCCAGCAGTATCCCCGACAGGGGGCCCAAAGAGACCCAGTACTTC
CDR3 protein: CASSIPDRGPKETQYF

V gene: TRBV19
D gene: -
clone size: few
J gene: TRBJ1-5
CDR3 DNA: TGTGCCAGTAGTAAGGGGCTGAGTTTTCAGCCCCAGCATTTT
CDR3 protein: CASSKGLSFQPQHF

V gene: TRBV7-9
D gene: TRBD1
clone size: -
J gene: TRBJ2-1
CDR3 DNA: TGTGCCAGCAGCCCCCCGGGACAGGGGAACAATGAGCAGTTCTTC
CDR3 protein: CASSPPGQGNNEQFF

V gene: TRBV20-1
D gene: -
clone size: -
J gene: TRBJ2-5
CDR3 DNA: TGCAGTGCGGGGGGGCTGGAGACCCAGTACTTC
CDR3 protein: CSAGGLETQYF

V gene: TRBV5-8
D gene: -
clone size: once
J gene: TRBJ1-1
CDR3 DNA: TGTGCCAGCAGACCCCCAGGGATGAACACTGAAGCTTTCTTT
CDR3 protein: CASRPPGMNTEAFF

V gene: TRBV14
D gene: -
clone size: -
J gene: TRBJ2-3
CDR3 DNA: TGTGCCAGCAGCCTCGGACAGATTGGCACAGATACGCAGTATTTT
CDR3 protein: CASSLGQIGTDTQYF

V gene: TRBV7-2
D gene: TRBD2
clone size: -
J gene: TRBJ2-3
CDR3 DNA: TGTGCCAGCAGCTTCCTTCCCATCACTAGCGGCTGGGCAGATACGCAGTATTTT
CDR3 protein: CASSFLPITSGWADTQYF

V gene: TRBV7-2
D gene: TRBD2
clone size: -
J gene: TRBJ2-2
CDR3 DNA: TGTGCCAGCAGCTTAGGGGGGGAGGGAGAGGGCACCGGGGAGCTGTTTTTT
CDR3 protein: CASSLGGEGEGTGELFF

V gene: TRBV10-3
D gene: -
clone size: -
J gene: TRBJ1-4
CDR3 DNA: TGTGCCATCAGTCAAGGGGCAGGAGAAAAACTGTTTTTT
CDR3 protein: CAISQGAGEKLFF

V gene: TRBV6-5
D gene: TRBD2
clone size: once
J gene: TRBJ2-5
CDR3 DNA: TGTGCCAGCAGTTACCCGGGGGGGGAAGAGACCCAGTACTTC
CDR3 protein: CASSYPGGEETQYF

V gene: TRBV9
D gene: -
clone size: -
J gene: TRBJ2-3
CDR3 DNA: TGTGCCAGCAGCGTAGAGGGCTCCCCGCGGGGCACGCAGTATTTT
CDR3 protein: CASSVEGSPRGTQYF

V gene: TRBV9
D gene: TRBD2
clone size: -
J gene: TRBJ2-2
CDR3 DNA: TGTGCCAGCAGCCCGGGGACTAGCGGGAGTGTCACCGGGGAGCTGTTTTTT
CDR3 protein: CASSPGTSGSVTGELFF

V gene: TRBV9
D gene: TRBD1
clone size: few
J gene: TRBJ2-1
CDR3 DNA: TGTGCCAGCAGCCCGGGACAGACAAATGAGCAGTTCTTC
CDR3 protein: CASSPGQTNEQFF

V gene: TRBV6-4
D gene: TRBD2
clone size: -
J gene: TRBJ2-2
CDR3 DNA: TGTGCCAGCAGCCTCAGCGGGGGGGACACCGGGGAGCTGTTTTTT
CDR3 protein: CASSLSGGDTGELFF

V gene: TRBV4-3
D gene: TRBD1
clone size: few
J gene: TRBJ1-2
CDR3 DNA: TGCGCCAGCAGCCAAGAGGGGTGGGACAGGATGAATGGCTACACCTTC
CDR3 protein: CASSQEGWDRMNGYTF

V gene: TRBV11-2
D gene: -
clone size: -
J gene: TRBJ2-7
CDR3 DNA: TGTGCCAGCAGCTTAGGACTAGAGTACGAGCAGTACTTC
CDR3 protein: CASSLGLEYEQYF

V gene: TRBV5-1
D gene: -
clone size: -
J gene: TRBJ1-1
CDR3 DNA: TGCGCCAGCAGCTTGGATGGGGGCGTGAACACTGAAGCTTTCTTT
CDR3 protein: CASSLDGGVNTEAFF